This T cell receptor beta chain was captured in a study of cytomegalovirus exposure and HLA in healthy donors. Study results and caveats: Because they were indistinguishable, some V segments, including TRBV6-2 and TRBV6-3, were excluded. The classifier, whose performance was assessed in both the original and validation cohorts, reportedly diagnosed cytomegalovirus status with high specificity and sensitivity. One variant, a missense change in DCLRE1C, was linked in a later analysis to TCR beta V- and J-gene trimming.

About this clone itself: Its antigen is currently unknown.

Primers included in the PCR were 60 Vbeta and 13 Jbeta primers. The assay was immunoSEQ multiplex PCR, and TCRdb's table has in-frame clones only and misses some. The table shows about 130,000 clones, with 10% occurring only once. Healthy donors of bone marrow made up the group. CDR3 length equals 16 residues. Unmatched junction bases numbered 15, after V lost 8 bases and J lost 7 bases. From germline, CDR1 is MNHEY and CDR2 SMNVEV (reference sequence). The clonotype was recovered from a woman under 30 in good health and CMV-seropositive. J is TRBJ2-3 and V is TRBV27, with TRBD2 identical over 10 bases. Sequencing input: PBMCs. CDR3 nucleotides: TGTGCCAGCCGTCGGGTAGCGGGAGGATCAGGCTATACGCAGTATTTT. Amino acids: CASRRVAGGSGYTQYF.